The 8 T cell receptor beta chains reported below all come from one sample, sequenced in a study of OX40 agonist ivuxolimab in advanced cancers. Generated by immunoSEQ multiplex PCR, the TCRdb table keeps only in-frame clones and is missing some. This table has tens of thousands of clones, over 70% appearing once. The sequences come from CD4+ or CD8+ T cells sorted from blood, collected in a trial of the OX40 agonist ivuxolimab. Every receptor here comes from an adult with an advanced solid tumor such as melanoma, head and neck, liver or kidney cancer.

This clone has only a few counts. The chain has TRBV5-8 and TRBJ1-4; D not resolved. There are 16 residues in the CDR3. The V gene lost 0 bases and the J gene lost 6 bases, with 15 bases spanning the gap. Germline lookup yields CDR1 SGHTS and CDR2 YDEGEE. The CDR3: CASSLGRAPRDEKLFF. The CDR3 DNA follows: TGTGCCAGCAGCTTGGGGAGGGCCCCACGGGATGAAAAACTGTTTTTT.

The rearrangement joins TRBV10-3 to TRBJ2-7, with 9 positions matching TRBD2. The CDR3 has 15 residues. V was clipped by 2 bases and J by 2 bases; unmatched bases: 4. Germline V gives CDR1 ENHRY, CDR2 SYGVKD. CDR3 protein: CAISEASSGTYEQYF. Here the CDR3 DNA reads TGTGCCATCAGTGAGGCGTCTAGCGGGACCTACGAGCAGTACTTC.

The chain recombines TRBV10-3 with TRBJ2-2; 11 bases agree with TRBD2. Germline lookup yields CDR1 ENHRY and CDR2 SYGVKD. CDR3 length equals 16 residues. V was pared by 6 bases and J by 0 bases, with 3 bases of the junction left unmatched. The CDR3 sequence: CAIRGTSGTNTGELFF. The CDR3 DNA reads TGTGCCATCAGAGGGACTAGCGGAACGAACACCGGGGAGCTGTTTTTT.

The chain recombines TRBV5-4 with TRBJ2-6; the D is unclear. The CDR3 sequence is 16 residues long. V shed 4 bases and J shed 0 bases, with 11 bases lying between them. Germline-derived CDR1 and CDR2 are SGHNT and YYREEE (reference sequence). The CDR3: CASSPPQRSGANVLTF. CDR3 DNA: TGTGCCAGCAGCCCCCCCCAGCGCTCTGGGGCCAACGTCCTGACTTTC.

Details on this clone: The sample contains more than one DNA sequence encoding this CDR3. The gene calls are TRBV7-2 and TRBJ2-3; no firm D call. The CDR3 spans 12 residues. V lost 3 bases and J lost 6, with 7 bases in between. From germline, CDR1 is SGHTA and CDR2 FQGNSA. CDR3 protein: CASSFLRDTQYF. In DNA, the CDR3 is TGTGCCAGCAGCTTTCTTCGGGATACGCAGTATTTT.

The J gene is TRBJ1-2, the V gene TRBV19, with D perhaps TRBD1 (5 bases). Trimming stripped 7 bases from V and 7 bases from J, with 19 bases between. The CDR3 covers 14 residues. CDR1 is LNHDA and CDR2 is SQIVND in the germline V gene (reference sequence). CDR3 region: CASNFPGLAFGYTF. The CDR3 DNA is TGTGCCAGTAACTTTCCGGGACTGGCCTTTGGCTACACCTTC.

This chain joins TRBV7-9 and TRBJ2-3; D possibly corresponds to TRBD2 (6 bases). This CDR3 region has 13 residues. The V gene lost 5 bases and the J gene lost 3 bases, with 9 bases spanning the gap. CDR1 and CDR2 from the germline V gene are SEHNR and FQNEAQ (reference sequence). The CDR3 sequence is CASSHGGTDTQYF. CDR3 in DNA: TGTGCCAGCAGCCACGGGGGAACAGATACGCAGTATTTT.

The V gene is TRBV10-2, the J gene TRBJ2-5; 9 bases line up with TRBD2. Germline values: CDR1 WSHSY, CDR2 SAAADI. The CDR3 spans 14 residues. The J segment lost 11 bases and the V segment lost 7 bases, leaving 14 bases of the junction unmatched. DNA for the CDR3: TGCGCCAGCACGGAGGCGGGGGGGCAAACTGAGCAGTACTTC. Its translation: CASTEAGGQTEQYF.